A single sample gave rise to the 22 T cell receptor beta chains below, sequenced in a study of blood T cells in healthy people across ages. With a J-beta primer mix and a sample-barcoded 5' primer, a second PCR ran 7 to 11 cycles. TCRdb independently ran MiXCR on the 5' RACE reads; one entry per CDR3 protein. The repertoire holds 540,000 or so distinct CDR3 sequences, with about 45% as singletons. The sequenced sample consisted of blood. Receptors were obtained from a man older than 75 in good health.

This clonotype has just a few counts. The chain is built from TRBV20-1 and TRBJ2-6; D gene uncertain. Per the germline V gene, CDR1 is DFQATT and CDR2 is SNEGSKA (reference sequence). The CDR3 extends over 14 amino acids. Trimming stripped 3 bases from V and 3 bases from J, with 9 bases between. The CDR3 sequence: CSASRDVGANVLTF. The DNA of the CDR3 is TGCAGTGCTAGTCGAGACGTTGGGGCCAACGTCCTGACTTTC.

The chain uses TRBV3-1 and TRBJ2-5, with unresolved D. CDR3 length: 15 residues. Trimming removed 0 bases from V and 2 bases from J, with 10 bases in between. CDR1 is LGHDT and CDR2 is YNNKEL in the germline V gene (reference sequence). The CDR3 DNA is TGTGCCAGCAGCCAAGATCTTAGCAGACAAGAGACCCAGTACTTC. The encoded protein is CASSQDLSRQETQYF.

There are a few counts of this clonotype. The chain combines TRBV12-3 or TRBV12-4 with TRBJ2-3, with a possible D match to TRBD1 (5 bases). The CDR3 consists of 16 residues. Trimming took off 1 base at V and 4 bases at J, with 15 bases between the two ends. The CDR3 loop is CASSLVRTLGPDTQYF. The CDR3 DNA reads TGTGCCAGCAGTTTAGTCCGGACACTCGGCCCAGATACGCAGTATTTT.

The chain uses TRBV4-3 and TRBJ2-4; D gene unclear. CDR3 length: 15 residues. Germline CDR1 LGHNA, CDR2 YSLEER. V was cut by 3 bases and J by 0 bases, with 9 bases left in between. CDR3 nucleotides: TGCGCCAGCAGCCATAATCTTGTAGCCAAAAACATTCAGTACTTC. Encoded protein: CASSHNLVAKNIQYF.

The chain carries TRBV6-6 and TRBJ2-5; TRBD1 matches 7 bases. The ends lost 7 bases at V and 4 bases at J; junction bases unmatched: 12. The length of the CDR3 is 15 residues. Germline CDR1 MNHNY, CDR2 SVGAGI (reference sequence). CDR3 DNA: TGTGCCAGCAAACACAGGGGCCAGCAAGGAGAGACCCAGTACTTC. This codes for CASKHRGQQGETQYF.

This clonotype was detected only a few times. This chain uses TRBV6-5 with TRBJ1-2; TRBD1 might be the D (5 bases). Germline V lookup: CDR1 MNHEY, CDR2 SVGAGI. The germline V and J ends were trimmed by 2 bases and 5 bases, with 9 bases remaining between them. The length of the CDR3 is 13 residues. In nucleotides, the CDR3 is TGTGCCAGCAGTTACACTCGGACATATGGCTACACCTTC. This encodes CASSYTRTYGYTF.

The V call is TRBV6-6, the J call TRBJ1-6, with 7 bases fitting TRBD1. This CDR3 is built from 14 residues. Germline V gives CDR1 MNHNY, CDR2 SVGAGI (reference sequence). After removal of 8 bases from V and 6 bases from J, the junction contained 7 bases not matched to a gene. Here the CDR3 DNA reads TGTGCCAGCGGGAGGGGGCAGTTTAATTCACCCCTCCACTTT. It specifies CASGRGQFNSPLHF.

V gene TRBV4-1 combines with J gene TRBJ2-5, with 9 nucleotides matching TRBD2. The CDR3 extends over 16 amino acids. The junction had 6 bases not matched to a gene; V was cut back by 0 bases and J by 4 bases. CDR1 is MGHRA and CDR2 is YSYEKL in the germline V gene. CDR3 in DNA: TGCGCCAGCAGCCAAGACGCGACAGCGGGAGGAGAGACCCAGTACTTC. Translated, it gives CASSQDATAGGETQYF.

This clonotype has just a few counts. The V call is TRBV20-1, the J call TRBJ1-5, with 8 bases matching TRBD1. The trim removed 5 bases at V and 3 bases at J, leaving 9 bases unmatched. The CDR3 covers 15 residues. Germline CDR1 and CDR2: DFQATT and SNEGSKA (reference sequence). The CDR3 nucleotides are TGCAGTGCTTTGACGGGGACAGGAGACAATCAGCCCCAGCATTTT. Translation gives CSALTGTGDNQPQHF.

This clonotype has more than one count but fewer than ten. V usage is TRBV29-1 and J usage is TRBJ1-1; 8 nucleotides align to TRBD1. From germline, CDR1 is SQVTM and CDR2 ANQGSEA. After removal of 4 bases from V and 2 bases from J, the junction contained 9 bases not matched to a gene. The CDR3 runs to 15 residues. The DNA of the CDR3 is TGCAGCGTTGGCTGGACAGGGCGGCGAAACACTGAAGCTTTCTTT. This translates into CSVGWTGRRNTEAFF.

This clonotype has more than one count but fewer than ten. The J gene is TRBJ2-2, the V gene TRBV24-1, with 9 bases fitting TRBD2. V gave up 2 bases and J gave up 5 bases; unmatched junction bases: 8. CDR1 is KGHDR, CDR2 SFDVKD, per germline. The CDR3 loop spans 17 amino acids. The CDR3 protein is CATSDSGAGGYTGELFF. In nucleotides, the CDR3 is TGTGCCACCAGTGATTCGGGAGCGGGGGGCTATACCGGGGAGCTGTTTTTT.

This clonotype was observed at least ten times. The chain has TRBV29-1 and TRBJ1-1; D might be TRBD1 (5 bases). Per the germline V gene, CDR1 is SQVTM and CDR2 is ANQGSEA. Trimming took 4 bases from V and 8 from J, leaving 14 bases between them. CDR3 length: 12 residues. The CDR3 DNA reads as TGCAGCGTTGCTTGGGGGTGGTACGAAGCTTTCTTT. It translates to CSVAWGWYEAFF.

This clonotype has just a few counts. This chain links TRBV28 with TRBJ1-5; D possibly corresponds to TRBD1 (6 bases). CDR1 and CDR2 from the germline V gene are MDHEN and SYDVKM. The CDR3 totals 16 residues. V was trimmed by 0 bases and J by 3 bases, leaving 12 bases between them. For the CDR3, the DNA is TGTGCCAGCAGTTTATGGGGGAGGGGGGCCAATCAGCCCCAGCATTTT. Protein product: CASSLWGRGANQPQHF. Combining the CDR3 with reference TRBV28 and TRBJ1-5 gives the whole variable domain DVKVTQSSRYLVKRTGEKVFLECVQDMDHENMFWYRQDPGLGLRLIYFSYDVKMKEKGDIPEGYSVSREKKERFSLILESASTNQTSMYLCASSLWGRGANQPQHFGDGTRLSIL.

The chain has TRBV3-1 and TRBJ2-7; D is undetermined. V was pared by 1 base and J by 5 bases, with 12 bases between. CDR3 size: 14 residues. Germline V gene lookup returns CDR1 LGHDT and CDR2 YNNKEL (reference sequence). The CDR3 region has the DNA TGTGCCAGCAGCCAAGCTGTAGGGTCGGACGAGCAGTACTTC. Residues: CASSQAVGSDEQYF.

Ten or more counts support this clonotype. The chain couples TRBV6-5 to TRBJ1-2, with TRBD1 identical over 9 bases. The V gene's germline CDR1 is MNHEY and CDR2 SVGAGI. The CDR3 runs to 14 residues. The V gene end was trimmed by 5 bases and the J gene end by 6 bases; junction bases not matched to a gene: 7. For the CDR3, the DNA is TGTGCCAGCAGTCCCGGGACAGGGTTTCATGGCTACACCTTC. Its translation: CASSPGTGFHGYTF.

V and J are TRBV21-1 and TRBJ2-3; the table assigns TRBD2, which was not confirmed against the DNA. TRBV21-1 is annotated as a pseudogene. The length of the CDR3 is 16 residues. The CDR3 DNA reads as TGTGCCAGCAGCGGGGCCGCTCCTCCATCCACAGATACGCAGTATTTT. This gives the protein CASSGAAPPSTDTQYF.

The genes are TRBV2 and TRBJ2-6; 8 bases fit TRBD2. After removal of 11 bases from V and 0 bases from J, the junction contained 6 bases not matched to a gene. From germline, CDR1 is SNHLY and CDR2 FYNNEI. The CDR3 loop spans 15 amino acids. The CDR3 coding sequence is TGTGCCCGGGAGGGCACGAACTCTGGGGCCAACGTCCTGACTTTC. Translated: CAREGTNSGANVLTF.

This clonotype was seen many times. This CDR3 reads CASSYLARGLTQYF. The CDR3 nucleotides read TGTGCCAGCAGTTACCTAGCGAGAGGACTGACCCAGTACTTC. The V call is TRBV6-5, the J call TRBJ2-5; D perhaps matches TRBD2 (6 bases). Germline V gene sequence: CDR1 MNHEY, CDR2 SVGAGI. The V and J ends lost 2 bases and 7 bases respectively, with 14 bases between them. The CDR3 has 14 residues.

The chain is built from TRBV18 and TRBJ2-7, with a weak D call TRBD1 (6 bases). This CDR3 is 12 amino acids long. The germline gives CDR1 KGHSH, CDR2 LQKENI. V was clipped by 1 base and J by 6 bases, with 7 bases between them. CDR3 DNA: TGTGCCAGCTCACCACAGGGGGTCGAGCAGTACTTC. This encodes CASSPQGVEQYF. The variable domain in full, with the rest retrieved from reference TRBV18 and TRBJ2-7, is NAGVMQNPRHLVRRRGQEARLRCSPMKGHSHVYWYRQLPEEGLKFMVYLQKENIIDESGMPKERFSAEFPKEGPSILRIQQVVRGDSAAYFCASSPQGVEQYFGPGTRLTVT.

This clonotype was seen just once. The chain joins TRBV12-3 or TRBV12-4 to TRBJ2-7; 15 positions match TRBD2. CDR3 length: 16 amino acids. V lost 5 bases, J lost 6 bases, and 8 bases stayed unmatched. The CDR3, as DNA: TGTGCCAGCAGTACGCGACCGGGACTAGCGGGAGGCGAGCAGTACTTC. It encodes CASSTRPGLAGGEQYF.

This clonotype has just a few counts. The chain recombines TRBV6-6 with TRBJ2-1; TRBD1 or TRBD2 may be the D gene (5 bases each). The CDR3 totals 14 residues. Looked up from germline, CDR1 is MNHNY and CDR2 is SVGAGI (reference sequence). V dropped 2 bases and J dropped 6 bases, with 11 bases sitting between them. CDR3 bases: TGTGCCAGCAGTTACGGGACGGATTTCAATGAGCAGTTCTTC. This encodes CASSYGTDFNEQFF.

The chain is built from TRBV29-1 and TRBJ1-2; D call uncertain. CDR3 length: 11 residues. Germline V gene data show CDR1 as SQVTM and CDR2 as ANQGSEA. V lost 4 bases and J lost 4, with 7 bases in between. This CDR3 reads CSVVEAYGYTF. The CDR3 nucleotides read TGCAGCGTTGTCGAGGCCTATGGCTACACCTTC.